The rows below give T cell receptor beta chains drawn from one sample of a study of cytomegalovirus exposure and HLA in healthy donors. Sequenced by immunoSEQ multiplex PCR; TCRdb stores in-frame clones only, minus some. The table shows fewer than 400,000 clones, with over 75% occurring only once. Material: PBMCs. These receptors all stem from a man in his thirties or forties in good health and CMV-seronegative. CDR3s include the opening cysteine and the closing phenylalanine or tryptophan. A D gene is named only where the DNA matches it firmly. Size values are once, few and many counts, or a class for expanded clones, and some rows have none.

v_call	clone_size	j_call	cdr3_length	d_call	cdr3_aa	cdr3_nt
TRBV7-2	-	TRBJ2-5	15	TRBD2	CASSLAGTSIETQYF	TGTGCCAGCAGCTTAGCCGGGACTAGTATCGAGACCCAGTACTTC
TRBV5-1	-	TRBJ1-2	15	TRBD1	CASSPEGQGNYGYTF	TGCGCCAGCAGCCCGGAGGGACAGGGTAACTATGGCTACACCTTC
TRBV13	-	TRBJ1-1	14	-	CASSLEGPNTEAFF	TGTGCCAGCAGCTTAGAGGGGCCGAACACTGAAGCTTTCTTT
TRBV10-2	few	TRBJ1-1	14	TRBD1	CASSPGQGYTEAFF	TGCGCCAGCAGTCCGGGACAGGGGTACACTGAAGCTTTCTTT
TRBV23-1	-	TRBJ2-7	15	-	CASSHLEGDTYEQYF	TGCGCCAGCAGTCACCTCGAGGGGGATACCTACGAGCAGTACTTC
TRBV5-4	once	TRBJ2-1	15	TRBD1	CASSLGQGRGSEQFF	TGTGCCAGCAGCTTGGGACAGGGCCGAGGGAGTGAGCAGTTCTTC
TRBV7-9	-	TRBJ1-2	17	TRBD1	CASSPKGQGPTNYGYTF	TGTGCCAGCAGCCCAAAGGGACAGGGGCCAACTAACTATGGCTACACCTTC
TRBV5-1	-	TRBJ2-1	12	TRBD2	CASSLEGGGQFF	TGCGCCAGCAGCTTGGAGGGCGGGGGACAGTTCTTC
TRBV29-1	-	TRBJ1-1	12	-	CSVDRGGTEAFF	TGCAGCGTTGATAGGGGGGGGACTGAAGCTTTCTTT
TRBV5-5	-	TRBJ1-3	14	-	CASSSSGTGNTIYF	TGTGCCAGCAGCTCATCAGGGACTGGAAACACCATATATTTT
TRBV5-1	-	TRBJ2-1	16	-	CASSSQAGLTYNEQFF	TGCGCCAGCAGCTCCCAGGCGGGGCTTACCTACAATGAGCAGTTCTTC
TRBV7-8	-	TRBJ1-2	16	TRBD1	CASSPDGTVVNYGYTF	TGTGCCAGCAGCCCGGACGGGACAGTCGTTAACTATGGCTACACCTTC
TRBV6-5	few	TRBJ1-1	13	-	CASNQGKAAEAFF	TGTGCCAGCAATCAAGGAAAGGCGGCTGAAGCTTTCTTT
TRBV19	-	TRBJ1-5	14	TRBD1	CASSMDREDQPQHF	TGTGCCAGTAGTATGGACAGGGAAGATCAGCCCCAGCATTTT
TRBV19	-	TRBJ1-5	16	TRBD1	CASSTAGGRGNQPQHF	TGTGCCAGTAGTACCGCAGGGGGCCGGGGCAATCAGCCCCAGCATTTT
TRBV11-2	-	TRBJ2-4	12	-	CASSSRGDIQYF	TGTGCCAGCAGCTCCAGGGGGGACATTCAGTACTTC
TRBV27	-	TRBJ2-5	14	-	CASRLLTGEETQYF	TGTGCCAGCAGACTATTGACGGGGGAAGAGACCCAGTACTTC
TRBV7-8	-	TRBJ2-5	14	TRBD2	CASSASSGEETQYF	TGTGCCAGCAGCGCCTCTAGCGGGGAAGAGACCCAGTACTTC
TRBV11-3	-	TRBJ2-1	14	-	CASSFGGLGVEQFF	TGTGCCAGCAGCTTCGGGGGTCTGGGTGTTGAGCAGTTCTTC
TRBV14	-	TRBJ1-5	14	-	CASSQGEGNQPQHF	TGTGCCAGCAGCCAGGGTGAGGGCAATCAGCCCCAGCATTTT
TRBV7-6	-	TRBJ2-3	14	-	CASSLVHFTDTQYF	TGTGCCAGCAGCTTAGTCCACTTCACAGATACGCAGTATTTT
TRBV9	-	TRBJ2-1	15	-	CASSLSGPTTTEQFF	TGTGCCAGCAGCCTTAGCGGCCCGACTACAACTGAGCAGTTCTTC
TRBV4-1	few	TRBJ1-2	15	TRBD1	CASSQGATGAYGYTF	TGCGCCAGCAGCCAAGGGGCGACAGGGGCATATGGCTACACCTTC
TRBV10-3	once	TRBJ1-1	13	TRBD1	CAISSGTGLEAFF	TGTGCCATCAGTTCCGGGACAGGGCTCGAAGCTTTCTTT
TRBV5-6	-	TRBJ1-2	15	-	CASSLISQGSYGYTF	TGTGCCAGCAGCTTGATATCACAGGGATCCTATGGCTACACCTTC
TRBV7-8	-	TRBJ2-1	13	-	CASSFDPADEQFF	TGTGCCAGCAGCTTCGACCCGGCGGATGAGCAGTTCTTC
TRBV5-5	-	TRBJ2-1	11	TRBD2	CASSFGGLEIF	TGTGCCAGCAGCTTCGGGGGACTAGAAATCTTC
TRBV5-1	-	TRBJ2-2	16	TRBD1	CASSLGDRPNTGELFF	TGCGCCAGCAGCTTGGGGGACAGGCCGAACACCGGGGAGCTGTTTTTT
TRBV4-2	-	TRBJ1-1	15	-	CASSQDEGLNTEAFF	TGTGCCAGCAGCCAAGATGAGGGCTTGAACACTGAAGCTTTCTTT
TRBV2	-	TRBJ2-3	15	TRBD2	CASRQLAGGTDTQYF	TGTGCCAGCAGACAACTAGCGGGGGGCACAGATACGCAGTATTTT
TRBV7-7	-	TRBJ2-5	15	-	CASSLERGLSETQYF	TGTGCCAGCAGCTTAGAAAGAGGCCTTTCGGAGACCCAGTACTTC
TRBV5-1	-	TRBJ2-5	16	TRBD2	CASSLELAGGQETQYF	TGCGCCAGCAGCTTGGAGCTAGCGGGGGGGCAAGAGACCCAGTACTTC
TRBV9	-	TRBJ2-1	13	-	CASRVGLDNEQFF	TGTGCCAGCAGGGTAGGGTTAGACAATGAGCAGTTCTTC
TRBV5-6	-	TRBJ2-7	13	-	CASSLGQIYEQYF	TGTGCCAGCAGCTTGGGACAGATCTACGAGCAGTACTTC
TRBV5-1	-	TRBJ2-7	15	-	CASSLLVVGPYEQYF	TGCGCCAGCAGCTTGTTGGTCGTGGGGCCCTACGAGCAGTACTTC
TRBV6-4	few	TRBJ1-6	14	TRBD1	CASSRDSRNSPLHF	TGTGCCAGCAGCCGGGACAGCCGGAATTCACCCCTCCACTTT
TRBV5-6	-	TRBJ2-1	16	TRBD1	CASSWIGTGEVNEQFF	TGTGCCAGCAGCTGGATAGGGACAGGGGAGGTCAATGAGCAGTTCTTC
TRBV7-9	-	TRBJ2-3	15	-	CATLDGGPRKDTQYF	TGTGCCACGTTAGATGGGGGCCCACGGAAAGATACGCAGTATTTT
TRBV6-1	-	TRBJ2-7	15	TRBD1	CASSTGQASSYEQYF	TGTGCCAGCAGCACAGGACAGGCTAGCTCCTACGAGCAGTACTTC
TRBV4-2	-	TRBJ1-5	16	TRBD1	CASSQDLTGGAQPQHF	TGTGCCAGCAGCCAAGATTTGACAGGGGGCGCGCAGCCCCAGCATTTT
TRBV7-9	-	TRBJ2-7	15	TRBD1	CASSSGQGADYEQYF	TGTGCCAGCAGCTCGGGACAGGGGGCCGACTACGAGCAGTACTTC
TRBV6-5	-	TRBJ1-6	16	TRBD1	CASSFYPDRDNSPLHF	TGTGCCAGCAGTTTTTATCCTGACAGGGACAATTCACCCCTCCACTTT
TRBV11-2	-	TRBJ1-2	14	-	CASTALGEKNGYTF	TGTGCCAGCACCGCCCTAGGGGAAAAAAATGGCTACACCTTC
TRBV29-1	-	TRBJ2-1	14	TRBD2	CSVGERGAYNEQFF	TGCAGCGTTGGGGAGCGGGGGGCGTACAATGAGCAGTTCTTC
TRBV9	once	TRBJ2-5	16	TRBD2	CASSVGGSGYQETQYF	TGTGCCAGCAGCGTAGGGGGTAGCGGGTACCAAGAGACCCAGTACTTC
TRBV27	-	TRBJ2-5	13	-	CASTPPPQETQYF	TGTGCCAGCACCCCCCCTCCTCAAGAGACCCAGTACTTC
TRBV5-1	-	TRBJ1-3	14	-	CASSFDGDGNTIYF	TGCGCCAGCAGCTTCGACGGGGATGGAAACACCATATATTTT
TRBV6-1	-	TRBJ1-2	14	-	CASRSQYVNYGYTF	TGTGCCAGCAGATCGCAGTACGTTAACTATGGCTACACCTTC
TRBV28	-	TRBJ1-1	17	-	CASNSWGRPPNVSEAFF	TGTGCCAGCAACTCGTGGGGCAGGCCCCCCAACGTCTCTGAAGCTTTCTTT